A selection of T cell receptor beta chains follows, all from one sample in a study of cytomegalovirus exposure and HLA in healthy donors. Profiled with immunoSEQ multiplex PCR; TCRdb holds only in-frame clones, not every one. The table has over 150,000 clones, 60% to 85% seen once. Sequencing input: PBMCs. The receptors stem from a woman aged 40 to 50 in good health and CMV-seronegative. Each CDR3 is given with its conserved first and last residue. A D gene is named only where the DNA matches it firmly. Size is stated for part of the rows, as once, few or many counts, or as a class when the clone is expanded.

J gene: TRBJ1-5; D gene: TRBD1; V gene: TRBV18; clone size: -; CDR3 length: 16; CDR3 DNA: TGTGCCAGCTCTCCTCAGGGGGCAGGGAGCAATCAGCCCCAGCATTTT; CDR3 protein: CASSPQGAGSNQPQHF
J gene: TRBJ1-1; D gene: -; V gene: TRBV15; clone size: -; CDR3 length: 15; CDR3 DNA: TGTGCCACCAGCAGAGTGGAGGGATCGAACACTGAAGCTTTCTTT; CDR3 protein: CATSRVEGSNTEAFF
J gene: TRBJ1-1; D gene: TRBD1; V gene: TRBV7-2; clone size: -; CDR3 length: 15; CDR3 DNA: TGTGCCAGCAGCCGTCGGGACAGGGGGCTGGGTGAAGCTTTCTTT; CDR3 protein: CASSRRDRGLGEAFF
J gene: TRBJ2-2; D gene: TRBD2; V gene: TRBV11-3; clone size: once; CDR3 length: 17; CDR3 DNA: TGTGCCAGCAGCCCCGGACTAGCGGGATTCAGCACCGGGGAGCTGTTTTTT; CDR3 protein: CASSPGLAGFSTGELFF
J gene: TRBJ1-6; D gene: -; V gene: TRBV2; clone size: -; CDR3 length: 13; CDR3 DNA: TGTGCCAGCATCCGGGACAACAATTCACCCCTCCACTTT; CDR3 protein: CASIRDNNSPLHF
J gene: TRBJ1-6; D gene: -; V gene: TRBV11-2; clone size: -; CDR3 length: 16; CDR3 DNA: TGTGCCAGCAGCTTAGGGCCAGGTCGGTGGGATTCACCCCTCCACTTT; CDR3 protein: CASSLGPGRWDSPLHF
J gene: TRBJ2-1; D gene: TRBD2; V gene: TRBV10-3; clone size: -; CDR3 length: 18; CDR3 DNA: TGTGCCATCAGTGCCCCTGCTGAACGTAGCGGGGGGAACAATGAGCAGTTCTTC; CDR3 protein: CAISAPAERSGGNNEQFF
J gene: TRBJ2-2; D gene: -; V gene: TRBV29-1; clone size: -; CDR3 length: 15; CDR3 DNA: TGCAGCGTCCGCAAGGGGAATCTGGGCACCGGGGAGCTGTTTTTT; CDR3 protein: CSVRKGNLGTGELFF
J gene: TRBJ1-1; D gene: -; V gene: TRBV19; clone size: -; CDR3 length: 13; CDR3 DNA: TGTGCCAGCGGAACAGGGTTCCAAACTGAAGCTTTCTTT; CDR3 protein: CASGTGFQTEAFF
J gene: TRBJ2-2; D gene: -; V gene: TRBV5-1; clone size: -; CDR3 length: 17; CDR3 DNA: TGCGCCAGCAGCTTTTTGGGTGATAGCGTGAACACCGGGGAGCTGTTTTTT; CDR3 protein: CASSFLGDSVNTGELFF
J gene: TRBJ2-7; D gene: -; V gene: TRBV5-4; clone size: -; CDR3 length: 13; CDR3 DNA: TGTGCCAGCAGCTTGGGGGGCCAATCAATACAGTACTTC; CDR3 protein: CASSLGGQSIQYF
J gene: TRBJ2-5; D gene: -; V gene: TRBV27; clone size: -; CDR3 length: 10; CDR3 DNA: TGTGCCAGCCCTCCTCTAGCGCAGTACTTC; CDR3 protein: CASPPLAQYF
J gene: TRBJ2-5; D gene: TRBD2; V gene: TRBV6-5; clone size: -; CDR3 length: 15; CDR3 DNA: TGTGCCAGCAGTCGTGAACTAGCGGGAGCGGAGACCCAGTACTTC; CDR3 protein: CASSRELAGAETQYF
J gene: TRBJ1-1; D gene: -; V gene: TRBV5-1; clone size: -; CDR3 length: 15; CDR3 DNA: TGCGCCAGCAGCTTGGCCGGTGTGATGAACACTGAAGCTTTCTTT; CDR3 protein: CASSLAGVMNTEAFF
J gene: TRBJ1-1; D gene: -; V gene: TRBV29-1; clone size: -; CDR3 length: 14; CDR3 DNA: TGCAGCGTCAAAAAGGGACTTAGTAACACTGAAGCTTTCTTT; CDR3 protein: CSVKKGLSNTEAFF
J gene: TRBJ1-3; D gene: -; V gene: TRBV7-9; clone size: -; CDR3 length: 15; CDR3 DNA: TGTGCCAGCAGCTTAGGGTCGGGATCTGGAAACACCATATATTTT; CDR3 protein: CASSLGSGSGNTIYF
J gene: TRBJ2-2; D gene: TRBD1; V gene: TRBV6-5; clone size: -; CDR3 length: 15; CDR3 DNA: TGTGCCAGCAGTACGGACAGGGGAGTGTCCGGGGAGCTGTTTTTT; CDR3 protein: CASSTDRGVSGELFF
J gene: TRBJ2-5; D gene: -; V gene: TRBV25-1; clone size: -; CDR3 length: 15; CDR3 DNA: TGTGCCAGCAGTGAAGGAGCTTTTGTTCAAGAGACCCAGTACTTC; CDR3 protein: CASSEGAFVQETQYF
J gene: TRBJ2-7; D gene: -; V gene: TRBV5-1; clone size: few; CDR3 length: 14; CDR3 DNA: TGCGCCAGCAGCTTGTACAGGGTGCCACTCGAGCAGTACTTC; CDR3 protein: CASSLYRVPLEQYF
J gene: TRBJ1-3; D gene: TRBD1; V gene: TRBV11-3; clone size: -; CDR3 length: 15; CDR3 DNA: TGTGCCAGCAGCTTAACAGGGGGCACTGGAAACACCATATATTTT; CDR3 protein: CASSLTGGTGNTIYF
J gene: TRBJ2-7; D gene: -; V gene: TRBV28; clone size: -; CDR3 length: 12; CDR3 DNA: TGTGCCAGCAGCCGGGGACTTTACGAGCAGTACTTC; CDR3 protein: CASSRGLYEQYF
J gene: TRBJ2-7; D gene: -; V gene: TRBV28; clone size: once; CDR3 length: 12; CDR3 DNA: TGTGCCAGCAGTTTATACGGGTACGAGCAGTACTTC; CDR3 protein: CASSLYGYEQYF
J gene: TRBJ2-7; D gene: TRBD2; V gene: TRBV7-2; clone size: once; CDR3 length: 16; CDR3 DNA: TGTGCCAGCAGCTTAGGGTCCAGCGGGAGGTTCTACGAGCAGTACTTC; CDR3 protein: CASSLGSSGRFYEQYF
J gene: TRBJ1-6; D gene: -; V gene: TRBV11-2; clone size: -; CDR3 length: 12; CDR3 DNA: TGTGCCAGCAGCTTAGTGAGCTCACCCCTCCACTTT; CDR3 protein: CASSLVSSPLHF
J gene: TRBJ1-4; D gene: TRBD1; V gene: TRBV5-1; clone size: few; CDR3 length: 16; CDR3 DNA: TGCGCCAGCAGCTATGACAGGGGGGGAACTAATGAAAAACTGTTTTTT; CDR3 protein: CASSYDRGGTNEKLFF
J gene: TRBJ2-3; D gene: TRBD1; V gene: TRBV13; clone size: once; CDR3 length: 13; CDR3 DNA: TGTGCCAGCAGCCCCGGGGACAGAGATACGCAGTATTTT; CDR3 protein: CASSPGDRDTQYF
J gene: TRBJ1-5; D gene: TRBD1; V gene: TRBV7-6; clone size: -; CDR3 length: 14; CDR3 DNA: TGTGCCAGCAGCTCTACAGGGGGCGGCCAGCCCCAGCATTTT; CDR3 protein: CASSSTGGGQPQHF
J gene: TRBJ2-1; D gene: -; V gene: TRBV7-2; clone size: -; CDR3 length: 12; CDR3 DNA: TGTGCCAGCAGCTTCAGGGTTTCTGAGCAGTTCTTC; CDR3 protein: CASSFRVSEQFF
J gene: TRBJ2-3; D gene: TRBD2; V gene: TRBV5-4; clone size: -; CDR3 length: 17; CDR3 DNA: TGTGCCAGCAGCTCCCCAGGGGCTAGCGGGACCACAGATACGCAGTATTTT; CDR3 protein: CASSSPGASGTTDTQYF
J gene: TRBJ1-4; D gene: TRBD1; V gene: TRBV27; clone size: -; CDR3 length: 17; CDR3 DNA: TGTGCCAGCAAAGGCCCGACAGGGGGGATAGCTAATGAAAAACTGTTTTTT; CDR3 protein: CASKGPTGGIANEKLFF
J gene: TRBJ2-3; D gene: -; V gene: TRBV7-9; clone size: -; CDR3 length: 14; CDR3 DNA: TGTGCCAGCAGCTTAGGGCTAGGCACAGATACGCAGTATTTT; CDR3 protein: CASSLGLGTDTQYF
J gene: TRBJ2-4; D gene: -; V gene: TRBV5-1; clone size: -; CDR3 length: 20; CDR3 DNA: TGCGCCAGCAGCTTGGCCCAACCGGGATTTCGGGCGGCGGCCAAAAACATTCAGTACTTC; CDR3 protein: CASSLAQPGFRAAAKNIQYF
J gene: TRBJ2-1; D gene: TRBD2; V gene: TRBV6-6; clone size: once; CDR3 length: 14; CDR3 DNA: TGTGCCAGCACCCTAGCGGGAGGGAACAATGAGCAGTTCTTC; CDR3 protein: CASTLAGGNNEQFF
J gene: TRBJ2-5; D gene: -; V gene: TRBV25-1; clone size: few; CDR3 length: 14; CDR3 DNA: TGTGCCAGCAGTGAAGTGGGCAGCCAAGAGACCCAGTACTTC; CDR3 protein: CASSEVGSQETQYF
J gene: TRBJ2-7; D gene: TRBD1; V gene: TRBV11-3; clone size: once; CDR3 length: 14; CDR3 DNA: TGTGCCAGCAGCCAACCTGGGACAGGGAGGCGGCAGTACTTC; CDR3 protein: CASSQPGTGRRQYF
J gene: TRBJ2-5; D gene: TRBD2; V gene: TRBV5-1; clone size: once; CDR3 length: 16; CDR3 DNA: TGCGCCAGCAGCTTGGTTAGCGCAGCGGGACAAGAGACCCAGTACTTC; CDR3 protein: CASSLVSAAGQETQYF
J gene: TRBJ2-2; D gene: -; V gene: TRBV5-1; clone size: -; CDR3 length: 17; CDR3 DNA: TGCGCCAGCAGCTTGGCCTTTATGACACTTAACACCGGGGAGCTGTTTTTT; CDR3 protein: CASSLAFMTLNTGELFF
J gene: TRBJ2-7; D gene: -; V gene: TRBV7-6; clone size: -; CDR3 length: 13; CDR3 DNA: TGTGCCAGCAGCCCTCAACTTTCGGGCGAGCAGTACTTC; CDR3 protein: CASSPQLSGEQYF
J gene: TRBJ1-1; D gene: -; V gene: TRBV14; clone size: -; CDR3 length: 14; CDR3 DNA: TGTGCCAGCAGCCAAGAGGGGGGATGGGCTGAAGCTTTCTTT; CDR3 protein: CASSQEGGWAEAFF
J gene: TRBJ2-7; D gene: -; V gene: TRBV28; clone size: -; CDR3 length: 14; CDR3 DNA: TGTGCCAGCAGTCAACAGGGTGACCTACTCGAGCAGTACTTC; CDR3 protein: CASSQQGDLLEQYF
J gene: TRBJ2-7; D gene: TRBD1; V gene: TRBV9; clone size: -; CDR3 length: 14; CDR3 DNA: TGTGCCAGCAGCGTAGAGGGACAGGGCTACGAGCAGTACTTC; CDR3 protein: CASSVEGQGYEQYF
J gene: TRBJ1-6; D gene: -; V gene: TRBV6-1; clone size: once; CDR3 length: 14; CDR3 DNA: TGTGCCGGTCAACGGGGGTCCTATAATTCACCCCTCCACTTT; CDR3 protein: CAGQRGSYNSPLHF
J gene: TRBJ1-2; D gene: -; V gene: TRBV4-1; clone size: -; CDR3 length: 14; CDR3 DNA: TGCGCCAGCAGCCAAGATCCCAGTAACTATGGCTACACCTTC; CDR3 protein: CASSQDPSNYGYTF
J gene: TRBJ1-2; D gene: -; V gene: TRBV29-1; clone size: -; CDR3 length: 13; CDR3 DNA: TGCAGCGTTGTTCAGTCGGCAGGGGCTGGCTACACCTTC; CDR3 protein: CSVVQSAGAGYTF
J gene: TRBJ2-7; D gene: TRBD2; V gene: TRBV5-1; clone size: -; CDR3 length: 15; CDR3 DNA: TGCGCCAGCAGCTTGGCCGGGGGGGGGTCCTACGAGCAGTACTTC; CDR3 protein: CASSLAGGGSYEQYF
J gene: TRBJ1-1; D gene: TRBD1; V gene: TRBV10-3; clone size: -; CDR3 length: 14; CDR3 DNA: TGTGCCATCAGTGGAAGGGGGCTGAACACTGAAGCTTTCTTT; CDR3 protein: CAISGRGLNTEAFF
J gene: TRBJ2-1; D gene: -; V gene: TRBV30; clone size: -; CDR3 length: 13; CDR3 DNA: TGTGCCTGGAGTGTACTTTCTGAGAATGAGCAGTTCTTC; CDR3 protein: CAWSVLSENEQFF
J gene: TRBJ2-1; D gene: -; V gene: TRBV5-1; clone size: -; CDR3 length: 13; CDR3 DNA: TGCGCCAGCAGAGCGACTACTTACAATGAGCAGTTCTTC; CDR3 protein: CASRATTYNEQFF
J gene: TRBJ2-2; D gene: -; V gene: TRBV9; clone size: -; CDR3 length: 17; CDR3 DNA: TGTGCCAGCAGCCCCCCCCGGGGGGCCCCGAACACCGGGGAGCTGTTTTTT; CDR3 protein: CASSPPRGAPNTGELFF
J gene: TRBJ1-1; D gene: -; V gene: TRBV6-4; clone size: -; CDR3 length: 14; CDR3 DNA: TGTGCCAGCAGTGACTCGAGTTTCGGGACTGAAGCTTTCTTT; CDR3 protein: CASSDSSFGTEAFF
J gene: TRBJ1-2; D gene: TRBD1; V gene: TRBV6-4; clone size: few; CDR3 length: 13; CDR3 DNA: TGTGCCAGCAGTCGTGCAGGGGGCCATGGCTACACCTTC; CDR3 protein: CASSRAGGHGYTF
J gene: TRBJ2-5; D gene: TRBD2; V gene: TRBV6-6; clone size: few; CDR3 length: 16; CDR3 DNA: TGTGCCAGCAGTTTCCCCCTAGCGGGGGGGCTGGAGACCCAGTACTTC; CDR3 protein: CASSFPLAGGLETQYF
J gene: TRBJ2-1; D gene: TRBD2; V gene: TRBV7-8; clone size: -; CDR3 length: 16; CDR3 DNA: TGTGCCAGCAGCCTCGGCGGGGGGTTCGCGGACAATGAGCAGTTCTTC; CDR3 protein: CASSLGGGFADNEQFF